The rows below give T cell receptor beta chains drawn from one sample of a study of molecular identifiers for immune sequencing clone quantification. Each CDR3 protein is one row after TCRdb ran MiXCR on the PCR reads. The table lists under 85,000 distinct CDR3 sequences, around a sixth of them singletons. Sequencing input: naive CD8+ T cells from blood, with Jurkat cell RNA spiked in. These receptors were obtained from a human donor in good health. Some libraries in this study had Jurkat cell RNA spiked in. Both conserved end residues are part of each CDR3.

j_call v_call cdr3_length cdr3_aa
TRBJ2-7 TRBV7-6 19 CASSLAPVLAGGGYYEQYF
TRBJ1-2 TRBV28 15 CASSFILGQDHGYTF
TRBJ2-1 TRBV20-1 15 CSARGPGVSYNEQFF
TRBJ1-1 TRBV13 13 CASRRYEGTEAFF
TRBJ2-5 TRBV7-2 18 CASSLRAQRGRIQETQYF
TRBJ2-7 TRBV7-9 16 CASSLSQGVASYEQYF
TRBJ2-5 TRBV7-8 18 CATREDSVGLSTQETQYF
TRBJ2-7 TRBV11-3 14 CASSEREVLYEQYF
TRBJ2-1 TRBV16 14 CASSQFLSRNEQFF
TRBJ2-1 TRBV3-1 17 CASSQALPGGSWDEQFF
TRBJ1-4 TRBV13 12 CASSLGGEKLFF
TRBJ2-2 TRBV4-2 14 CASSQGQGSGELFF
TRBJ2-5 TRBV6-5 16 CASSHSGTGFREAQYF
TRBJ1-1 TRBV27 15 CASSFWDSMNTEAFF
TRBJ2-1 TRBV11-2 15 CASSLVEGAYNEQFF
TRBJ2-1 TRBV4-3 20 CASSQEGFGTAVETYNEQFF
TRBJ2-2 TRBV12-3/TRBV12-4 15 CASDTNRVGAGELFF
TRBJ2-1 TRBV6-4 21 CASSDSVGRGSVLSSYNEQFF
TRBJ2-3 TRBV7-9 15 CASRQPGLGTDTQYF
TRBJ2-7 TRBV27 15 CASSLWQGTPYEQYF
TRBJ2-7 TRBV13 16 CASSTTGTGGLYEQYF
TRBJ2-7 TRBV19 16 CASSIILAGTGDEQYF
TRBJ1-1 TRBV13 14 CASSPGTESTEAFF
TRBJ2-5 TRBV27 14 CASSFLGVEETQYF
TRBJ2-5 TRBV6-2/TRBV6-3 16 CASSFGLAVPQETQYF
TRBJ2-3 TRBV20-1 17 CSARATGTSGRLDTQYF
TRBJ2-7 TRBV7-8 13 CASSLRGEYEQYF
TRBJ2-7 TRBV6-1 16 CASRALTGNDFYEQYF
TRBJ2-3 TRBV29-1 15 CSVVPRGTSSDTQYF
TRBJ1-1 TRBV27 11 CATWTGGEAFF
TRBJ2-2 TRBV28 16 CASSPRTSGNTGELFF
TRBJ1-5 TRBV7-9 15 CASSLSGSGNQPQHF
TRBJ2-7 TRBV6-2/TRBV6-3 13 CASSDVGLNEQYF
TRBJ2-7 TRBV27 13 CASRPIQSYEQYF
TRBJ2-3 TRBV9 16 CASTDDRDPDPDTQYF
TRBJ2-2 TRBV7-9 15 CASSISGRGTGELFF
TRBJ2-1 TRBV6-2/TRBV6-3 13 CASSAIHGDEQFF
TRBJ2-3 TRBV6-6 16 CASSSLMAVGADTQYF
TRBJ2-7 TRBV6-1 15 CASYSPSSGEREQYF
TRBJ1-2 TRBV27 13 CASRIQGGYGYTF
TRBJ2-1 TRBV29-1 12 CSGLSGSNEQFF
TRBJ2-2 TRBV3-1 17 CASSKDLVVLNTGELFF
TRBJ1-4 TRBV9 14 CASSVGEFNEKPFF
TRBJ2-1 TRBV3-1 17 CASTSQGAGVFYNEQFF
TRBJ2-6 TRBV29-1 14 CSVRTLSGANVLTF
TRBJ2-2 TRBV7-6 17 CASKAHRSETNTGELFF